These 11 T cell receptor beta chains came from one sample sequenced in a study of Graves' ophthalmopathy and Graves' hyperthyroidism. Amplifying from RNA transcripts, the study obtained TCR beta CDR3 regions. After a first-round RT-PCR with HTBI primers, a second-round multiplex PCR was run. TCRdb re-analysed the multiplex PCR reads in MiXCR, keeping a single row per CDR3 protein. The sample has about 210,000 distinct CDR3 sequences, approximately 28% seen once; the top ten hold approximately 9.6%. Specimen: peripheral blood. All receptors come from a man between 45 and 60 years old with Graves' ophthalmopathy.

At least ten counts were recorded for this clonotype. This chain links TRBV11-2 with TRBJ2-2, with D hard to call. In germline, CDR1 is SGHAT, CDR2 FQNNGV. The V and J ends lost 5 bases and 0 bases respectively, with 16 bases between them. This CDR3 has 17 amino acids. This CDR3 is CASSPLPAIANTGELFF. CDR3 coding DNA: TGTGCCAGCAGCCCCCTCCCGGCCATAGCGAACACCGGGGAGCTGTTTTTT.

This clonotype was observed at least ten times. CDR3 sequence reads: CASSSRGSARYEQYF. The CDR3 bases are TGTGCCAGCAGTTCTCGCGGGTCAGCCCGGTACGAGCAGTACTTC. The J gene is TRBJ2-7, the V gene TRBV5-8; D perhaps matches TRBD2 (5 bases). Germline lookup yields CDR1 SGHTS and CDR2 YDEGEE. V shed 5 bases and J shed 4 bases, with 19 bases lying between them. CDR3 length: 15 amino acids.

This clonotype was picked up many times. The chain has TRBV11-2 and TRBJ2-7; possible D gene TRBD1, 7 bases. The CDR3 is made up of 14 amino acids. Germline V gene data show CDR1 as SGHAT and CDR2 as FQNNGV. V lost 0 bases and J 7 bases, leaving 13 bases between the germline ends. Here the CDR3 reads CASSLDLQGGEQYF. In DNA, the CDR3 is TGTGCCAGCAGCTTAGATCTTCAGGGGGGTGAGCAGTACTTC.

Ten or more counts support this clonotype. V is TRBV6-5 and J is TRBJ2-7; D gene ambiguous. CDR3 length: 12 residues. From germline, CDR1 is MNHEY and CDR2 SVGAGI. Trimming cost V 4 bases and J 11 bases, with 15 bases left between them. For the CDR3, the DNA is TGTGCCAGCAGTTCCCCCGACGAGGAAAAGTACTTC. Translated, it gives CASSSPDEEKYF.

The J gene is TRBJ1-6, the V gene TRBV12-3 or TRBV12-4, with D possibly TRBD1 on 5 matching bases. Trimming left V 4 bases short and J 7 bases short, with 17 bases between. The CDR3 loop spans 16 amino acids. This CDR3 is CASSYIRGGTNSPLHF. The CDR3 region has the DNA TGTGCCAGCAGTTATATCCGGGGGGGTACGAATTCACCCCTCCACTTT.

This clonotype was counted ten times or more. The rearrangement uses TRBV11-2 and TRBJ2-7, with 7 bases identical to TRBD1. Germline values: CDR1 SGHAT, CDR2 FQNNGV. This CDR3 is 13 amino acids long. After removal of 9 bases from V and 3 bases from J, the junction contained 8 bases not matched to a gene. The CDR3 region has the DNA TGTGCCAGGGGGACGACAGGGATCTACGAGCAGTACTTC. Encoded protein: CARGTTGIYEQYF.

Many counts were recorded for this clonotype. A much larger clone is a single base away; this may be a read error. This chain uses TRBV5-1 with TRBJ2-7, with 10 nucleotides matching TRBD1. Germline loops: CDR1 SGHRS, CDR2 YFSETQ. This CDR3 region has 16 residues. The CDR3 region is CAISLAPGQGFNEQYF. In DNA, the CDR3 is TGCGCCATCAGCTTGGCACCGGGACAGGGGTTCAACGAGCAGTACTTC.

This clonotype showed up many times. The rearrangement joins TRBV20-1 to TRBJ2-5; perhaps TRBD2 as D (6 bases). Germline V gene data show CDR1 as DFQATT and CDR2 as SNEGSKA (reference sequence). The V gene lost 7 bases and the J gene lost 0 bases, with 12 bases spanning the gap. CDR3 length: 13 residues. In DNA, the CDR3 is TGCAGTGTCATGGGGGGACACCAAGAGACCCAGTACTTC. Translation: CSVMGGHQETQYF.

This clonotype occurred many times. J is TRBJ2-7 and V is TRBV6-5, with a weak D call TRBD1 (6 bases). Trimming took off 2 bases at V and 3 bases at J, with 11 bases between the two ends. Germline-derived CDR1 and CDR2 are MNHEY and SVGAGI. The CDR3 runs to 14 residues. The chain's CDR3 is CASSYGQKNYEQYF. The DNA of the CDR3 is TGTGCCAGCAGTTACGGACAGAAAAACTACGAGCAGTACTTC.

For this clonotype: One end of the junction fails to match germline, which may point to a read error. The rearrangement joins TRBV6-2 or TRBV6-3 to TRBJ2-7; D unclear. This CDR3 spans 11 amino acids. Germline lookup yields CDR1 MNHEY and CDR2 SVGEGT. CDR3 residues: CASSSDLTTSF. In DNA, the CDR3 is TGTGCCAGCAGTTCAGACCTTACGACCTCATTC.

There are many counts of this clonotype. The CDR3 reads CASSLYQGTEQYF. Written as DNA, the CDR3 is TGTGCCAGCAGCTTATACCAGGGAACCGAGCAGTACTTC. This chain joins TRBV11-3 and TRBJ2-7, with a tentative D call TRBD1 (5 bases). Germline assignment: CDR1 SGHNT and CDR2 YENEEA. The CDR3 covers 13 residues. V lost 2 bases and J 6 bases, leaving 11 bases between the germline ends. The variable domain in full, completed from reference TRBV11-3 and TRBJ2-7, reads EAGVVQSPRYKIIEKKQPVAFWCNPISGHNTLYWYLQNLGQGPELLIRYENEEAVDDSQLPKDRFSAERLKGVDSTLKIQPAELGDSAVYLCASSLYQGTEQYFGPGTRLTVT.